Shown below are 31 T cell receptor beta chains from a single sample sequenced in a study of control samples from healthy donors and cancer patients. Repertoires were generated with immunoSEQ multiplex PCR, while TCRdb's copy carries only in-frame clones and drops some. The sample yields about 130,000 clones, 92% seen once. Sequenced sample: PBMCs. The receptors shown here come from a man aged 80 or over with head and neck cancer.

The V call is TRBV10-3, the J call TRBJ2-2, with D tentatively TRBD2 (5 bases). The CDR3 is 13 residues long. V lost 11 bases and J 2 bases, leaving 12 bases between the germline ends. Germline CDR1 and CDR2: ENHRY and SYGVKD. The CDR3 is CASGELNTGELFF. The CDR3 nucleotides are TGTGCCTCCGGGGAACTAAACACCGGGGAGCTGTTTTTT.

The chain uses TRBV6-4 and TRBJ2-2, with TRBD1 matching over 8 bases. CDR3 length: 19 amino acids. The germline CDR1 and CDR2 sequences are MRHNA and SNTAGT. Trimming took 0 bases from V and 5 from J; bases not matched to a gene: 14. In nucleotides, the CDR3 is TGTGCCAGCAGTGACTCGAGATGGTGGACAGGGAAGGATACCGGGGAGCTGTTTTTT. Translating it yields CASSDSRWWTGKDTGELFF.

This clone was detected only once. The V gene is TRBV29-1, the J gene TRBJ2-1, with 7 bases aligning to TRBD1. The CDR3 spans 13 residues. With V trimmed by 8 bases and J by 6 bases, 10 bases remained unmatched. Germline CDR1 SQVTM, CDR2 ANQGSEA. CDR3 bases: TGCAGCTCACCGGGACAGATCCCCAATGAGCAGTTCTTC. Encoded protein: CSSPGQIPNEQFF.

The chain couples TRBV13 to TRBJ2-3, with 7 bases lining up with TRBD2. The length of the CDR3 is 15 residues. Looked up from germline, CDR1 is PRHDT and CDR2 is FYEKMQ (reference sequence). J was trimmed by 6 bases and V by 0 bases; bases with no gene match: 6. CDR3: CASSLGRGVRDTQYF. CDR3 nucleotide sequence: TGTGCCAGCAGCTTAGGCCGGGGGGTCAGGGATACGCAGTATTTT.

V usage is TRBV3-1 (or the pseudogene TRBV3-2) and J usage is TRBJ2-7, with 9 bases aligning to TRBD1. There are 14 residues in the CDR3. With V trimmed by 0 bases and J by 9 bases, 6 bases remained unmatched. CDR1 and CDR2 from the germline V gene are LGHDT and YNNKEL (reference sequence). The CDR3 bases are TGTGCCAGCAGCCAAGAGGGACAGGGCACAGGGCAGTACTTC. Its translation is CASSQEGQGTGQYF.

V gene TRBV2 combines with J gene TRBJ1-2; possible D gene TRBD1, 6 bases. This CDR3 has 13 amino acids. V was pared by 7 bases and J by 5 bases, with 14 bases between. Looked up from germline, CDR1 is SNHLY and CDR2 is FYNNEI. In nucleotides, the CDR3 is TGTGCCAGCAAACAGGACAGAATTTATGGCTACACCTTC. Protein sequence: CASKQDRIYGYTF. Complete variable domain (other parts from reference TRBV2 and TRBJ1-2): EPEVTQTPSHQVTQMGQEVILRCVPISNHLYFYWYRQILGQKVEFLVSFYNNEISEKSEIFDDQFSVERPDGSNFTLKIRSTKLEDSAMYFCASKQDRIYGYTFGSGTRLTVV.

This clone showed up just a few times. The rearrangement joins TRBV30 to TRBJ2-6; unclear D gene. The V and J ends lost 4 bases and 2 bases respectively, with 9 bases between them. Germline CDR1 is GTSNPN and CDR2 is SVGIG (reference sequence). This CDR3 contains 14 residues. The chain's CDR3 is CAWNDGPGANVLTF. The CDR3 nucleotides are TGTGCCTGGAACGACGGCCCTGGGGCCAACGTCCTGACTTTC.

V usage is TRBV19 and J usage is TRBJ1-5; D call uncertain. CDR1 and CDR2 from the germline V gene are LNHDA and SQIVND (reference sequence). The CDR3 covers 14 residues. V lost 5 bases and J 7 bases, leaving 15 bases between the germline ends. CDR3 sequence reads: CASSASGGWQPQHF. The DNA of the CDR3 is TGTGCCAGTAGTGCCTCGGGTGGCTGGCAGCCCCAGCATTTT.

CDR3 amino acids: CASSEWGVFIGRTYGYTF. In DNA, the CDR3 is TGTGCCAGCAGTGAATGGGGCGTCTTCATAGGGCGTACCTATGGCTACACCTTC. The V and J genes are TRBV25-1 and TRBJ1-2, with D perhaps TRBD1 (5 bases). This CDR3 has 18 residues. The V end was cut by 1 base, the J end by 4 bases, with 22 bases between. Germline V lookup: CDR1 MGHDK, CDR2 SYGVNS.

The rearrangement links TRBV5-6 to TRBJ1-1; D is ambiguous. Germline V gene sequence: CDR1 SGHDT, CDR2 YYEEEE. There are 17 residues in the CDR3. V was pared by 2 bases and J by 4 bases, with 21 bases between. The CDR3: CASSFYWRRVGSTEAFF. In DNA, the CDR3 is TGTGCCAGCAGCTTTTATTGGCGAAGGGTTGGGAGCACTGAAGCTTTCTTT.

This CDR3 is CASSRGPLTTDTQYF. CDR3 DNA: TGTGCCAGCAGCCGGGGGCCTCTCACTACAGATACGCAGTATTTT. V is TRBV7-6 and J is TRBJ2-3; D might be TRBD1 or TRBD2, each matching 6 bases. The CDR3 runs 15 residues. CDR1 is SGHVS, CDR2 FNYEAQ, per germline. The V and J ends lost 5 bases and 3 bases respectively, with 15 bases between them.

V is TRBV12-3 or TRBV12-4 and J is TRBJ2-1; D ambiguous. The V and J ends lost 0 bases and 8 bases respectively, with 5 bases between them. This CDR3 comprises 12 residues. The CDR3 loop reads CASSLAGDEQFF. The CDR3 DNA is TGTGCCAGCAGTTTAGCTGGGGATGAGCAGTTCTTC.

V usage is TRBV16 and J usage is TRBJ2-6; perhaps TRBD2 as D (5 bases). The CDR3 sequence is 16 residues long. The germline CDR1 and CDR2 sequences are KGHSY and FQNENV. V shed 0 bases and J shed 4 bases, with 10 bases lying between them. The CDR3 nucleotides are TGTGCCAGCAGCCAATCGGGAGTGTCAGGGGCCAACGTCCTGACTTTC. Translated: CASSQSGVSGANVLTF.

This rearrangement joins TRBV27 to TRBJ2-7, with TRBD1 identical over 8 bases. Germline CDR1 MNHEY, CDR2 SMNVEV (reference sequence). This CDR3 region has 13 residues. J was trimmed by 2 bases and V by 7 bases; bases with no gene match: 4. The DNA for the CDR3 is TGTGCCAGCACCACAGGGGGGACCTACGAGCAGTACTTC. Amino acids: CASTTGGTYEQYF.

This clone has only one observation. The rearrangement joins TRBV5-6 to TRBJ1-1; 9 nucleotides align to TRBD1. This CDR3 is built from 16 residues. V was pared by 3 bases and J by 1 base, with 7 bases of the junction left unmatched. Germline V CDR1 and CDR2: SGHDT, YYEEEE. CDR3 region: CASSSPRDRANTEAFF. CDR3 coding DNA: TGTGCCAGCAGCTCCCCGAGGGACAGGGCGAACACTGAAGCTTTCTTT.

The V gene is TRBV5-1, the J gene TRBJ2-3; 8 nucleotides agree with TRBD1. CDR3 size: 15 residues. The ends lost 5 bases at V and 4 bases at J; junction bases unmatched: 9. Germline lookup yields CDR1 SGHRS and CDR2 YFSETQ. CDR3 bases: TGCGCCAGCAGACCCGGACAGGGTAGCGCAGATACGCAGTATTTT. Its translation: CASRPGQGSADTQYF.

The chain employs TRBV9 and TRBJ2-7; 9 nucleotides line up with TRBD1. The V gene end was trimmed by 3 bases and the J gene end by 0 bases; junction bases not matched to a gene: 4. The length of the CDR3 is 15 residues. Germline V CDR1 and CDR2: SGDLS, YYNGEE. CDR3 sequence reads: CASSAGQGFSYEQYF. As DNA, the CDR3 is TGTGCCAGCAGCGCCGGACAGGGGTTCTCCTACGAGCAGTACTTC.

The rearrangement uses TRBV6-5 and TRBJ1-4, with D hard to call. This CDR3 region has 14 residues. V lost 8 bases, J lost 6 bases, and 16 bases lay in between. Germline V gene data show CDR1 as MNHEY and CDR2 as SVGAGI. The CDR3 loop reads CASWGVGLDEKLFF. For the CDR3, the DNA is TGTGCCAGCTGGGGTGTCGGGTTGGATGAAAAACTGTTTTTT.

The chain couples TRBV5-4 to TRBJ2-7, with 10 bases fitting TRBD1. V shed 4 bases and J 3 bases; nucleotides not matched to a gene: 4. The CDR3 sequence is 14 residues long. Germline V gives CDR1 SGHNT, CDR2 YYREEE (reference sequence). For the CDR3, the DNA is TGTGCCAGCAGCCGGGACAGGGGATACTACGAGCAGTACTTC. Encoded protein: CASSRDRGYYEQYF.

The chain employs TRBV18 and TRBJ2-5; 7 nucleotides agree with TRBD1. Germline values: CDR1 KGHSH, CDR2 LQKENI. V was pared by 2 bases and J by 2 bases, with 5 bases of the junction left unmatched. The CDR3 length is 15 residues. CDR3 sequence reads: CASSPYGTAQETQYF. CDR3 DNA: TGTGCCAGCTCACCATACGGGACAGCGCAAGAGACCCAGTACTTC.

This clone has a single count. This chain links TRBV4-1 with TRBJ1-2; tentative D call: TRBD1 (5 bases). Germline V gene sequence: CDR1 MGHRA, CDR2 YSYEKL. This CDR3 comprises 20 residues. V lost 4 bases and J 2 bases, leaving 29 bases between the germline ends. CDR3 sequence: CASSPYGGKEGSFRNYGYTF. The CDR3 bases are TGCGCCAGCAGCCCTTACGGGGGGAAAGAGGGGAGTTTTAGGAACTATGGCTACACCTTC.

V usage is TRBV18 and J usage is TRBJ1-6; D gene ambiguous. V lost 2 bases and J 2 bases, leaving 4 bases between the germline ends. Germline CDR1 is KGHSH and CDR2 is LQKENI. CDR3 length: 14 residues. The CDR3 DNA reads TGTGCCAGCTCACCAGGGGCCTATAATTCACCCCTCCACTTT. Its translation: CASSPGAYNSPLHF.

This chain links TRBV6-5 with TRBJ1-2, with D possibly TRBD1 on 5 matching bases. Germline values: CDR1 MNHEY, CDR2 SVGAGI. The V gene lost 4 bases and the J gene lost 7 bases, with 13 bases spanning the gap. The CDR3 covers 13 residues. CDR3 sequence reads: CASSSRVGFGYTF. Here the CDR3 DNA reads TGTGCCAGCAGTTCCAGGGTAGGCTTTGGCTACACCTTC.

V gene TRBV11-2 combines with J gene TRBJ2-5; D remains unclear. The CDR3 loop spans 15 amino acids. The germline V gene has CDR1 SGHAT and CDR2 FQNNGV. V was trimmed by 1 base and J by 5 bases, leaving 14 bases between them. The CDR3 region has the DNA TGTGCCAGCAGCTTAGTGGGCCTCGAGGAGGAGACCCAGTACTTC. Protein product: CASSLVGLEEETQYF.

This chain uses TRBV7-2 with TRBJ2-3; 10 nucleotides match TRBD2. The trim removed 5 bases at V and 4 bases at J, leaving 9 bases unmatched. CDR1 SGHTA and CDR2 FQGNSA come from the germline V gene. The CDR3 contains 16 residues. The CDR3 DNA follows: TGTGCCAGCAGCATCAGACTAGCGGGTGGCGCAGATACGCAGTATTTT. Residues: CASSIRLAGGADTQYF.

The V gene is TRBV6-5, the J gene TRBJ1-1; D is perhaps TRBD1 (5 bases). In germline, CDR1 is MNHEY, CDR2 SVGAGI. The CDR3 is made up of 12 amino acids. Deletions cut 8 bases from V and 2 bases from J, with 9 bases between. The CDR3 is CASDRANTEAFF. CDR3 bases: TGTGCCAGCGACAGAGCCAACACTGAAGCTTTCTTT.

V and J are TRBV7-9 and TRBJ2-7; D remains ambiguous. V was trimmed by 5 bases and J by 4 bases, leaving 6 bases between them. The CDR3 sequence is 11 residues long. CDR1 is SEHNR, CDR2 FQNEAQ, per germline (reference sequence). CDR3 residues: CASSQEYEQYF. In DNA form, the CDR3 reads TGTGCCAGCAGCCAGGAGTACGAGCAGTACTTC.

This chain joins TRBV7-9 and TRBJ1-1; D remains unclear. Trimming shortened V by 4 bases and J by 5 bases, and 11 bases separated the two germline ends. CDR3 length equals 13 residues. Germline loops: CDR1 SEHNR, CDR2 FQNEAQ (reference sequence). This CDR3 is CASSSPTGTEAFF. For the CDR3, the DNA is TGTGCCAGCAGCTCCCCGACCGGGACTGAAGCTTTCTTT.

The rearrangement joins TRBV19 to TRBJ2-1, with 12 positions matching TRBD2. Losses at the gene ends were 5 bases for V and 9 bases for J; bases not matched to a gene: 8. Germline V gene lookup returns CDR1 LNHDA and CDR2 SQIVND (reference sequence). This CDR3 has 15 residues. CDR3 region: CASSHPGLAGPEQFF. The CDR3 nucleotides are TGTGCCAGTAGTCACCCCGGACTAGCGGGGCCTGAGCAGTTCTTC.

J is TRBJ1-5 and V is TRBV7-8, with no clear D. This CDR3 region has 13 residues. The V end lost 4 bases, the J end lost 5 bases, and 9 bases lay between the germline ends. Germline assignment: CDR1 SGHVS and CDR2 FQNEAQ. The CDR3 sequence: CASSSRGDQPQHF. CDR3 nucleotides: TGTGCCAGCAGCTCGCGCGGGGATCAGCCCCAGCATTTT.

The V gene is TRBV3-1 (or the pseudogene TRBV3-2), the J gene TRBJ1-6; 10 bases match TRBD1. V gave up 3 bases and J gave up 8 bases; unmatched junction bases: 7. CDR3 length equals 16 residues. Per germline, CDR1 LGHDT and CDR2 YNNKEL (reference sequence). This CDR3 is CASSQAPGTGDSPLHF. In nucleotides, the CDR3 is TGTGCCAGCAGCCAGGCCCCCGGGACAGGGGATTCACCCCTCCACTTT.